This T cell receptor beta chain is drawn from a study of cytomegalovirus exposure and HLA in healthy donors. 13 Jbeta primers and 60 Vbeta primers were used for the PCR. Sequenced by immunoSEQ multiplex PCR; TCRdb stores in-frame clones only, minus some. The sample shows about 160,000 clones, about 85% of them seen only once. The receptor's source is a man aged 18 to 35 in good health and CMV-seropositive. The sequenced material came from PBMCs.

The DNA for the CDR3 is TGTGCCAGCAGCTACTCCCTCTTCGTAACTAGGAACAATGAGCAGTTCTTC. Encoded protein: CASSYSLFVTRNNEQFF. The chain joins TRBV5-6 to TRBJ2-1, with a possible D match to TRBD2 (5 bases). The V gene's germline CDR1 is SGHDT and CDR2 YYEEEE. The CDR3 has 17 residues. V was cut by 3 bases and J by 5 bases, with 21 bases left in between.